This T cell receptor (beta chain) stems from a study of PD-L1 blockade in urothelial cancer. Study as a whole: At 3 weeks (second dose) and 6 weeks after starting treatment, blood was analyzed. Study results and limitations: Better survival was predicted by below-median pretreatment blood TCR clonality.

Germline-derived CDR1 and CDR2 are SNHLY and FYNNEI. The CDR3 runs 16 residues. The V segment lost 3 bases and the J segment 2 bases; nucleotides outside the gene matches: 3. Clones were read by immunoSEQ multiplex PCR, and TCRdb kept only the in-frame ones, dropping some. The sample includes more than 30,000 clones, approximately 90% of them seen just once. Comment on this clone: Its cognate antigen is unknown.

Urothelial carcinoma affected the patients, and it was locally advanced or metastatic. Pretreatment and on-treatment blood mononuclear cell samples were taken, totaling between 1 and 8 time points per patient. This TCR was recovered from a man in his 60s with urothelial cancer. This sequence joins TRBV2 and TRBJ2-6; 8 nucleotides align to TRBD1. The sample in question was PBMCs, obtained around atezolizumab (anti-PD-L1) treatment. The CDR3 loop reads CASSDAQGAGANVLTF. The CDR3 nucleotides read TGTGCCAGCAGTGACGCACAGGGGGCTGGGGCCAACGTCCTGACTTTC. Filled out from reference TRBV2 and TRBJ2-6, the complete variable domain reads EPEVTQTPSHQVTQMGQEVILRCVPISNHLYFYWYRQILGQKVEFLVSFYNNEISEKSEIFDDQFSVERPDGSNFTLKIRSTKLEDSAMYFCASSDAQGAGANVLTFGAGSRLTVL.